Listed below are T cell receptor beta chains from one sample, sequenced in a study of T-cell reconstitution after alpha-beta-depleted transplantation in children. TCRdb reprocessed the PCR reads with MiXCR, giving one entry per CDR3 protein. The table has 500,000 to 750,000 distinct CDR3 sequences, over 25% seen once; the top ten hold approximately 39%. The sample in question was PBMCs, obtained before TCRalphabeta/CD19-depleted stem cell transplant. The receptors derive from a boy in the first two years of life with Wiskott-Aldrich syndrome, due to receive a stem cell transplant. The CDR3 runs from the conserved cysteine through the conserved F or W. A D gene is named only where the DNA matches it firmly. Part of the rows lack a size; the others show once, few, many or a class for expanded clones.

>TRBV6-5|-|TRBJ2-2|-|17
CASSYREGAVGTGELFF
TGTGCCAGCAGTTACCGGGAGGGGGCCGTGGGCACCGGGGAGCTGTTTTTT
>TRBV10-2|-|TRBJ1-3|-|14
CASTQGSSGNTIYF
TGCGCCAGCACCCAGGGGAGCTCTGGAAACACCATATATTTT
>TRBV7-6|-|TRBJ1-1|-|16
CASSWGTPLMNTEAFF
TGTGCCAGCAGCTGGGGGACACCTTTGATGAACACTGAAGCTTTCTTT
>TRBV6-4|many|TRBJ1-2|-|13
CASSATGGYGYTF
TGTGCCAGCAGTGCGACAGGCGGCTATGGCTACACCTTC
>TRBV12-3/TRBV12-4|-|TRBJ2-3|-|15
CASSFLGAQRATQYF
TGTGCCAGCAGTTTTTTAGGGGCCCAGCGGGCTACGCAGTATTTT
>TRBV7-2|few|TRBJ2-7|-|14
CASSSTGQNYEQYF
TGTGCCAGCAGCTCAACGGGGCAGAACTACGAGCAGTACTTC
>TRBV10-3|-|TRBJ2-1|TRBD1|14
CAIRGQGTPNEQFF
TGTGCCATCCGAGGACAGGGGACTCCCAATGAGCAGTTCTTC
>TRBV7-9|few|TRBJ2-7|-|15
CASSRQGLIPYEQYF
TGTGCCAGCAGCCGCCAGGGACTGATCCCTTACGAGCAGTACTTC
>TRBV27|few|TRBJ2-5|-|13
CASFVNRKETQYF
TGTGCCAGCTTTGTTAACAGGAAAGAGACCCAGTACTTC
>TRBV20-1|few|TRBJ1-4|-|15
CSARSAGWGNEKLFF
TGCAGTGCCCGATCGGCGGGATGGGGAAATGAAAAACTGTTTTTT
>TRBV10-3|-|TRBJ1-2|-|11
CAISETYGYTF
TGTGCCATCAGTGAGACGTATGGCTACACCTTC
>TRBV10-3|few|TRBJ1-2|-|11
CAISLGDGYTF
TGTGCCATCAGTCTCGGGGATGGCTACACCTTC
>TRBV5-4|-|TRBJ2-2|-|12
CASRGGPGELFF
TGTGCCAGCAGGGGGGGTCCCGGGGAGCTGTTTTTT
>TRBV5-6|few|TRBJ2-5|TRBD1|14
CASSRQGAQETQYF
TGTGCCAGCAGCCGACAGGGGGCCCAGGAGACCCAGTACTTC
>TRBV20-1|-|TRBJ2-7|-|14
CSARDSRGRGEQYF
TGCAGTGCTAGAGATTCCAGGGGCCGTGGGGAGCAGTACTTC
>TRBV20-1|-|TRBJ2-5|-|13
CSANPPPQETQYF
TGCAGTGCTAACCCACCACCTCAAGAGACCCAGTACTTC
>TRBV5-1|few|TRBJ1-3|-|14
CASSLENSGNTIYF
TGCGCCAGCAGCTTGGAGAACTCTGGAAACACCATATATTTT
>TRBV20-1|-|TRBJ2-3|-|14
CSARDVRGSDTQYF
TGCAGTGCTAGAGATGTGCGGGGTTCAGATACGCAGTATTTT
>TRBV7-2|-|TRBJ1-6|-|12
CASRLYNSPLHF
TGTGCCAGCAGGCTATATAATTCACCCCTCCACTTT
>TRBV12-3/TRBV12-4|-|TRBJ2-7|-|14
CASSLRGTSEEQYF
TGTGCCAGCAGTTTGCGAGGGACCAGCGAGGAGCAGTACTTC
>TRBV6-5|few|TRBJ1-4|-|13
CASSYGTNEKLFF
TGTGCCAGCAGTTATGGGACTAATGAAAAACTGTTTTTT
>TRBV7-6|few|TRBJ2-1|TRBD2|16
CASSLVGGRSGTEQFF
TGTGCCAGCAGCTTAGTGGGCGGGAGGTCGGGAACTGAGCAGTTCTTC
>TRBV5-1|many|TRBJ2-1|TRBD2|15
CASSSAGGSYNEQFF
TGCGCCAGCAGCTCGGCGGGAGGCTCCTACAATGAGCAGTTCTTC
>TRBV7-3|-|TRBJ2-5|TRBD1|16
CASSLTFDRGQETQYF
TGTGCCAGCAGCTTAACATTCGACAGGGGACAAGAGACCCAGTACTTC
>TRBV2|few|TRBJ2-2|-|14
CASSEWRGPGELFF
TGTGCCAGCAGTGAATGGCGGGGCCCCGGGGAGCTGTTTTTT
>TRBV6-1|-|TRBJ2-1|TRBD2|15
CASSARAGGFNEQFF
TGTGCCAGCAGTGCCAGAGCGGGAGGGTTTAATGAGCAGTTCTTC
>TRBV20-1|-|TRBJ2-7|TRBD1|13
CSARGQGGPEQYF
TGCAGTGCCCGGGGACAGGGGGGTCCCGAGCAGTACTTC
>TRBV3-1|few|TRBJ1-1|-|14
CASSLYTGHTEAFF
TGTGCCAGCAGCCTGTATACAGGGCACACTGAAGCTTTCTTT